Sequencing of this TCR beta chain was carried out in a study of T-cell reconstitution after alpha-beta-depleted transplantation in children. This clonotype was counted a few times. The TCRbeta library incorporated unique molecular identifiers. TCRdb independently ran MiXCR on the PCR reads; one entry per CDR3 protein. The table lists 200,000 to 250,000 distinct CDR3 sequences, under 9.5% of them singletons. The source material was PBMCs, mostly from graft donor cells, sampled 180 days after TCRalphabeta/CD19-depleted stem cell transplant. This receptor was taken from a male patient younger than 18 who had a stem cell transplant for acute lymphoblastic leukemia, so the T cells may come from the graft donor.

The CDR3 region has the DNA TGCAGTGCTAGAGCGGGACAGGGGATGGTCATTCAGTACTTC. This sequence encodes CSARAGQGMVIQYF. The chain employs TRBV20-1 and TRBJ2-4; TRBD1 matches at 10 bases. V trimming: 1 base; J trimming: 9 bases; junction bases outside the gene matches: 6. The CDR3 loop spans 14 amino acids. CDR1 DFQATT and CDR2 SNEGSKA come from the germline V gene (reference sequence).